The clone carrying this T cell receptor (beta chain) was counted once. This CDR3 region has 13 residues. From germline, CDR1 is SGDLS and CDR2 YYNGEE. Deletions cut 0 bases from V and 8 bases from J, with 10 bases between. This entry belongs to a study of early T cells in non-severe SARS-CoV-2 infection. Whole-study context: The sequenced material was bulk RNA from unsorted whole blood, and its chains were unpaired.

cDNA molecules, individually, were tagged with unique molecular identifiers. TCRdb called the 5' RACE reads again in MiXCR, with one record for every CDR3 protein. The sample holds fewer than 60,000 distinct CDR3 sequences; less than 9.5% are singletons and the top ten take 4% to 5.5%. This chain joins TRBV9 and TRBJ2-3, with D possibly being TRBD2 (5 bases). The clonotype was recovered from an adult who was a healthcare worker with PCR-confirmed SARS-CoV-2 infection or an uninfected control (not recorded which). This specimen consisted of whole blood, obtained at baseline. Here the CDR3 reads CASSVGDRGTQYF. CDR3 nucleotides: TGTGCCAGCAGCGTAGGGGATCGGGGTACGCAGTATTTT.